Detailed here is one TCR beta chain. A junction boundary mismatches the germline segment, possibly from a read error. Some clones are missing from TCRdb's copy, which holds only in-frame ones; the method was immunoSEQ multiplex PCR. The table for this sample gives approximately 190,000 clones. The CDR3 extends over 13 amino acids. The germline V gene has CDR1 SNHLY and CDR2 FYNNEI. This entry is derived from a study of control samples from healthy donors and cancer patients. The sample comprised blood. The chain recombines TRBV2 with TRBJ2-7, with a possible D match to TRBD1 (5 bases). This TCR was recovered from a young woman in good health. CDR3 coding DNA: TGTGCCGGCAGCAGGGAAAGATCCTACGAGCAGTACTTC. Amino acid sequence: CAGSRERSYEQYF.